The rows below give T cell receptor beta chains drawn from one sample of a study of cytomegalovirus exposure and HLA in healthy donors. Repertoires were generated with immunoSEQ multiplex PCR, while TCRdb's copy carries only in-frame clones and drops some. Of roughly 100,000 clones listed, about 80% are singletons. Sample: PBMCs. These receptors were taken from a woman aged 55-69 years in good health and CMV-seronegative. The conserved cysteine and the conserved F or W are not part of the CDR3 here.

v_call | cdr3_aa
TRBV14 | ASSPQGRGTEAF
TRBV7-9 | ASRGLTGQNTEAF
TRBV6-1 | ASREPGLRGNIQY
TRBV7-2 | ASSLGVGRGGTEAF
TRBV14 | ASSQGGYEQY
TRBV9 | ASSVAGGPQETQY
TRBV19 | ASSLTGTGSAEQY
TRBV18 | ASSPGQGLNTEAF
TRBV5-4 | ASSLEQGRNSPLH
TRBV6-5 | ASSYGSIAAYNEQF
TRBV15 | ATSGSGGVGETQY
TRBV2 | ASSVLPAGGSREQF
TRBV19 | ASRQSPSTGGWYYGYT
TRBV2 | ASSERAVGTNEKLF
TRBV28 | ASRSTGVGGGYEQY
TRBV2 | ASSASSGLLREQY
TRBV4-2 | ASSQEKPGQGSYEQY
TRBV15 | ATSRDGQNYGYT
TRBV5-4 | ASSFGRDYNEQF
TRBV19 | ASSVRVYGANVLT
TRBV30 | AWGRQPSYEQY
TRBV28 | ASRLDRVPYEQY
TRBV7-8 | ASSLRGRGDYQPQH
TRBV5-1 | ASSLRVDSLEQF
TRBV5-1 | ASKSGLAEYNEQF
TRBV2 | ASSEATDQPQH
TRBV6-5 | ASSGFVGGPL
TRBV10-1 | ASSESREGREQY
TRBV6-5 | ASRPTGPSYNEQF
TRBV5-6 | ASSSRGTWKQY
TRBV7-6 | ASSLDQGLATETQY
TRBV5-6 | ASSLGTGVSYEQY
TRBV5-4 | ASSIDRGDQPQH
TRBV5-1 | ASKMRERVDGYT
TRBV5-6 | ASSSTGTGPRGYT
TRBV6-4 | ASSVTGGSTEAF
TRBV7-2 | ASSSTSGREETQY
TRBV11-3 | ASSRGGFAEAF
TRBV7-2 | ASSLGQTDTQY
TRBV18 | ASSPPGRGTEAF
TRBV5-4 | ASSPTGYTGELF
TRBV29-1 | SVPRLGGDTQY
TRBV30 | AWTGGTYEQY
TRBV7-8 | ASSLGGPTEAF
TRBV28 | ASSLVGWGGNTGELF
TRBV6-5 | ASSRQGTAGEQY
TRBV28 | ASRPGGARYGYT
TRBV18 | ASSPWQGNEQF
TRBV10-1 | ASRRILKETQY
TRBV30 | AWQPAAPIEQY
TRBV29-1 | SVQGAYEAF